This TCR beta chain emerged from a study of PD-1 blockade in classical Hodgkin lymphoma. CDR3 length: 15 amino acids. The V end lost 6 bases, the J end lost 5 bases, and 19 bases lay between the germline ends. Germline V gene sequence: CDR1 KGHSH, CDR2 LQKENI. Every single patient, without exception, relapsed after autologous stem cell transplantation, and brentuximab vedotin exposure varied. The table came from immunoSEQ multiplex PCR; TCRdb's copy has only in-frame clones and leaves some out. The table includes 90,000 to 130,000 clones, 70% to 90% detected once. The chain combines TRBV18 with TRBJ2-5; D is unclear. The TCR sequence derives from a human donor with classical Hodgkin lymphoma. Source: peripheral blood mononuclear cells (PBMCs), taken before the second cycle of nivolumab. The CDR3 is CASSPLTAVWETQYF. The CDR3 coding sequence is TGTGCCAGCTCGCCTTTGACGGCCGTCTGGGAGACCCAGTACTTC. Full variable domain (missing parts from reference TRBV18 and TRBJ2-5): NAGVMQNPRHLVRRRGQEARLRCSPMKGHSHVYWYRQLPEEGLKFMVYLQKENIIDESGMPKERFSAEFPKEGPSILRIQQVVRGDSAAYFCASSPLTAVWETQYFGPGTRLLVL.